A single sample is the source of the 9 T cell receptor beta chains below, sequenced in a study of tumor-infiltrating lymphocytes in oesophageal squamous cell carcinoma. MiXCR, applied by TCRdb to the PCR reads, yields one record per CDR3 protein. This sample has more than 10,000 distinct CDR3 sequences, with approximately 52% found just once. Sequenced: esophageal tumor tissue. Receptors were obtained from a female donor with esophageal squamous cell carcinoma.

This clonotype was seen a few times. CDR3 DNA sequence: TGTGCCAGCAGCTTGGGGGGACAGCGCAGCAATGAGCAGTTCTTC. Amino acids: CASSLGGQRSNEQFF. This rearrangement joins TRBV7-6 to TRBJ2-1; possible D gene TRBD1, 7 bases. From germline, CDR1 is SGHVS and CDR2 FNYEAQ. CDR3 length: 15 amino acids. Trimming left V 3 bases short and J 6 bases short, with 15 bases between.

This clonotype was counted once. The V and J genes are TRBV7-4 and TRBJ2-5; D ambiguous. CDR3 length equals 14 residues. Germline CDR1 SGHVT, CDR2 SQSDAQ. V was trimmed by 4 bases and J by 11 bases, leaving 20 bases between them. The CDR3 here is CASSWTYGTDTQYF. As DNA, the CDR3 is TGTGCCAGCAGCTGGACGTATGGCACAGATACGCAGTACTTC.

At least ten counts were recorded for this clonotype. J is TRBJ1-2 and V is TRBV18; 9 bases are a match to TRBD1. This CDR3 comprises 20 residues. V was clipped by 3 bases and J by 0 bases; unmatched bases: 17. The germline V gene has CDR1 KGHSH and CDR2 LQKENI. CDR3: CASSPLGDRDYERANYGYTF. CDR3 nucleotide sequence: TGTGCCAGCTCACCGTTGGGGGACAGGGACTACGAGAGGGCTAACTATGGCTACACCTTC.

In this sample, this clonotype is medium-sized. J is TRBJ2-1 and V is TRBV27, with 7 bases that match TRBD1. The CDR3 consists of 16 residues. Germline V gives CDR1 MNHEY, CDR2 SMNVEV (reference sequence). V was clipped by 6 bases and J by 4 bases; unmatched bases: 12. CDR3 DNA: TGTGCCAGCAGACCAGGGACAGCCAGAATATACAATGAGCAGTTCTTC. Residues: CASRPGTARIYNEQFF.

This clonotype was recorded many times. This chain connects TRBV12-3 or TRBV12-4 to TRBJ2-7, with a tentative D call TRBD1 (5 bases). The CDR3 sequence is 15 residues long. Trimming cost V 3 bases and J 1 base, with 13 bases left between them. In DNA form, the CDR3 reads TGTGCCAGCAGTTTCGGCTCAGGGCAGTCCTACGAGCAGTACTTC. This encodes CASSFGSGQSYEQYF.

This chain uses TRBV6-6 with TRBJ2-1; 9 nucleotides line up with TRBD1. CDR1 is MNHNY, CDR2 SVGAGI, per germline (reference sequence). CDR3 length equals 14 residues. J was trimmed by 6 bases and V by 4 bases; bases with no gene match: 4. CDR3 coding DNA: TGTGCCAGCAGTTCCCAGACAGGGGGCAATGAGCAGTTCTTC. It specifies CASSSQTGGNEQFF.

About this clonotype itself: The CDR3 does not end in the conserved phenylalanine or tryptophan, so this is likely a read error. No DNA is shown, since the ends of the CDR3 on it are uncertain; the CDR3 is the one TCRdb lists. The chain combines TRBV24-1 with TRBJ2-1; the listed D gene, TRBD1, was not tested against the DNA. The CDR3 numbers 18 amino acids, ends counted. Germline V gives CDR1 KGHDR, CDR2 SFDVKD. The CDR3 spells CATSDPGQGAFIGYTFGS.

This chain joins TRBV11-2 and TRBJ2-5; the match to TRBD2 covers 11 bases. With the DNA end fitting TRBJ2-7 better, the J assignment may be wrong. Germline assignment: CDR1 SGHAT and CDR2 FQNNGV. This CDR3 spans 16 amino acids. CDR3: CASSSRGLAVGYEQYF. The CDR3 DNA is TGTGCCAGCAGCAGCCGGGGACTAGCGGTTGGCTACGAGCAGTACTTC.

This clonotype occurred a few times. The chain employs TRBV11-2 and TRBJ2-1, with a tentative D call TRBD1 (5 bases). The CDR3 has 15 residues. Per germline, CDR1 SGHAT and CDR2 FQNNGV. V dropped 1 base and J dropped 5 bases, with 12 bases sitting between them. The CDR3 nucleotides are TGTGCCAGCAGCTTAGGGGCCAACAGGAACAATGAGCAGTTCTTC. Translating it yields CASSLGANRNNEQFF.